The present T cell receptor beta chain was sequenced within a study of shared clonotypes between healthy human individuals. Germline CDR1 is MNHNY and CDR2 is SVGAGI (reference sequence). The V end lost 6 bases, the J end lost 2 bases, and 4 bases lay between the germline ends. This CDR3 is built from 11 residues. The protocol was immunoSEQ multiplex PCR, while the TCRdb copy is restricted to in-frame clones and leaves out a portion. The table records millions of clones, roughly 96% of them present only once. The V and J genes are TRBV6-6 and TRBJ1-2; D unclear. The sample comprised naive CD4+ T cells sorted from blood. As for subset: CD45RA+ positively selected. This clonotype originated in a man aged 18 to 29 in good health. As DNA, the CDR3 is TGTGCCAGCAGGGGGAACTATGGCTACACCTTC. As protein: CASRGNYGYTF.